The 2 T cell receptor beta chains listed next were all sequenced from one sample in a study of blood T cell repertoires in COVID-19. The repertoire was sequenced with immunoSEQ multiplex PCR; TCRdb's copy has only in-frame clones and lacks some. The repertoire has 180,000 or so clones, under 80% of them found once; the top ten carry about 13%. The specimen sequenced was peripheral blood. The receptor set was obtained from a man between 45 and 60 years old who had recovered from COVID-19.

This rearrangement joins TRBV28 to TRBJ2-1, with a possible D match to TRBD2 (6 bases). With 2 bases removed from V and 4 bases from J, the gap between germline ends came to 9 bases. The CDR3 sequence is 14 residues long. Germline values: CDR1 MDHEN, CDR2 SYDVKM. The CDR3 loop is CASSLAGRYNEQFF. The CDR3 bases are TGTGCCAGCAGTTTAGCGGGACGATACAATGAGCAGTTCTTC.

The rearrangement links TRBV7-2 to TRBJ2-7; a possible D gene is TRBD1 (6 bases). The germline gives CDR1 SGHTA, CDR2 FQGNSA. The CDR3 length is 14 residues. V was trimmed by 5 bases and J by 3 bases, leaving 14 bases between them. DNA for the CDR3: TGTGCCAGCAGCGTGTACCGGGACAACTACGAGCAGTACTTC. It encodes CASSVYRDNYEQYF.